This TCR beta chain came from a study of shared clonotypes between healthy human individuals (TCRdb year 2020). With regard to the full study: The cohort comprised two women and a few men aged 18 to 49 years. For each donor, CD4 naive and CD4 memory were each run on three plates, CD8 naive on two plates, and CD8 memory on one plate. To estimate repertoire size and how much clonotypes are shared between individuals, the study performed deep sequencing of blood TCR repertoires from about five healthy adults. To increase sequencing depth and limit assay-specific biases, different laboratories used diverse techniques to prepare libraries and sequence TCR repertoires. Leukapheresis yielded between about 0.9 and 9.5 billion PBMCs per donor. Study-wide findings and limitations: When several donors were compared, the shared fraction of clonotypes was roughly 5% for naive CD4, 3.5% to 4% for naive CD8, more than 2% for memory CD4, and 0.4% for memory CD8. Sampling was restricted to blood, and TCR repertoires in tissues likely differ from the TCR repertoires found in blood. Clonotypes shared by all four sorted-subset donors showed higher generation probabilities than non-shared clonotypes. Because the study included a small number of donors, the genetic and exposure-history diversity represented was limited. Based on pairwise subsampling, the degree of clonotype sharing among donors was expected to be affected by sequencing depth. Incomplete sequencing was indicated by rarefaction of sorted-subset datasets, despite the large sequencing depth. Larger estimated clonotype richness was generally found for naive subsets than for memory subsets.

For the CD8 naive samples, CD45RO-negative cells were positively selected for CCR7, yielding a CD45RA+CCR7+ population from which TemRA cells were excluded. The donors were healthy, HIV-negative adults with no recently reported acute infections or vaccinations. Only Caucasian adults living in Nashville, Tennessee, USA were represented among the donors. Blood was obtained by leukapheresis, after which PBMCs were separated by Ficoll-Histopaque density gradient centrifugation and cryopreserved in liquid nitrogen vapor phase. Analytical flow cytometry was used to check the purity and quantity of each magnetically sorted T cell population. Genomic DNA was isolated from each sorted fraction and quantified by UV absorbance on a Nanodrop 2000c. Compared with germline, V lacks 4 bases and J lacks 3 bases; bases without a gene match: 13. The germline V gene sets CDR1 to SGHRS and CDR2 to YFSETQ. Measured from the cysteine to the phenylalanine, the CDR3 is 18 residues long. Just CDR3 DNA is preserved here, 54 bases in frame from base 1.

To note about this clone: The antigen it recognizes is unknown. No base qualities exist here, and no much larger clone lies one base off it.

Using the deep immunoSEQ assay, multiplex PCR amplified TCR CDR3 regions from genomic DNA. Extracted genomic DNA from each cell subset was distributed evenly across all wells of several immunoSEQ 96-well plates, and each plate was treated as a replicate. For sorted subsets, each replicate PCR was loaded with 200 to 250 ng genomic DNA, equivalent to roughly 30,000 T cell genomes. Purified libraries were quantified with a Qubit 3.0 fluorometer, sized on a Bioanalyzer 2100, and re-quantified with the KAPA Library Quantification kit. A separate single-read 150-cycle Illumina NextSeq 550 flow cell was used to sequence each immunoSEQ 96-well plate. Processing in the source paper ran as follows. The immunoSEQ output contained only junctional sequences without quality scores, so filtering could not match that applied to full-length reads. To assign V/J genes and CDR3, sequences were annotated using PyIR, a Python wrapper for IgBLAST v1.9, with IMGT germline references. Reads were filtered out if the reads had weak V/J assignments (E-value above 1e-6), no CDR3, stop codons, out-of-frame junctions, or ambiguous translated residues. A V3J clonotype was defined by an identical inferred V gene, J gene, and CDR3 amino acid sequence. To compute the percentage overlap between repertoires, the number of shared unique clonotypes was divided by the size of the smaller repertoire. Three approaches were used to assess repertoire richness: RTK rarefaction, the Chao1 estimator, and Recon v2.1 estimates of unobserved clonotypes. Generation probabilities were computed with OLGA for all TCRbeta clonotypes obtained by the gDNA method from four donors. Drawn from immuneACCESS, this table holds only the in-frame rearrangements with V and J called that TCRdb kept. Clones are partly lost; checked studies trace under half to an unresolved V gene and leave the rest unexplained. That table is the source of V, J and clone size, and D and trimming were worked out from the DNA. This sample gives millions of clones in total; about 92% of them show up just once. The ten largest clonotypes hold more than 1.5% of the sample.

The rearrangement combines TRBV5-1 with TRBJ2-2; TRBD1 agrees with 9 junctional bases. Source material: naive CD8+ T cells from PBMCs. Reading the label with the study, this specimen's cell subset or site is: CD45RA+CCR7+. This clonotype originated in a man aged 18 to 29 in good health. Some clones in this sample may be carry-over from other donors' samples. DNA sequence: TGCGCCAGCAGCACCCGGACAGGGGCGCCGGCAGACACCGGGGAGCTGTTTTTT. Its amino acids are CASSTRTGAPADTGELFF.